The source of this T cell receptor beta chain is a study of shared clonotypes between healthy human individuals. Measured with immunoSEQ multiplex PCR; TCRdb has only the in-frame clones, and not every one. The sample shows more than 2,000,000 clones, more than 80% of them seen only once. Germline values: CDR1 LNHDA, CDR2 SQIVND (reference sequence). The CDR3 covers 15 residues. The ends were cut back, 6 bases at V and 0 bases at J, with 12 bases in the middle. V gene TRBV19 combines with J gene TRBJ2-1, with D possibly being TRBD2 (5 bases). The TCR was taken from a man between 18 and 29 years old in good health. The material sequenced was naive CD4+ T cells sorted from blood. The subset was: CD45RA+ positively selected. CDR3 sequence: CASRRDYSSYNEQFF. In DNA, the CDR3 is TGTGCCAGTAGGCGAGACTACAGCTCCTACAATGAGCAGTTCTTC.